These T cell receptor beta chains were read from a single sample in a study of T cells expressing NK-cell markers. TCRdb reprocessed the 5' RACE reads and keeps a single row for each CDR3 protein, giving no DNA. The sample spans 200,000 to 300,000 distinct CDR3 sequences; the ten largest clones claim roughly 0.4%. The sequenced sample was blood T cells: a sorted CD56 or NKG2C T cell subset, CD4+ or CD8+ T cells, or bulk PBMC T cells (not recorded which). Receptor source: a man between 18 and 35 years old in good health. Each CDR3 is given with its conserved first and last residue.

TRBV6-5	TRBJ2-1	CASSYSEFYNEQFF
TRBV15	TRBJ2-5	CATSSDRGWETQYF
TRBV11-1	TRBJ2-2	CASSPNYGGPTGELFF
TRBV5-4	TRBJ1-2	CASSLAGGNYGYTF
TRBV4-3	TRBJ2-5	CASSQEWRGLAKETQYF
TRBV20-1	TRBJ1-4	CSAPRGATNEKLFF
TRBV29-1	TRBJ2-1	CSAPDRDFFNEQFF
TRBV12-3/TRBV12-4	TRBJ2-1	CASTLPGEQFF
TRBV27	TRBJ2-1	CASSLRLAGPPNEQFF
TRBV6-2/TRBV6-3	TRBJ2-7	CASSTPGGPQFRREQYF
TRBV5-5	TRBJ2-3	CASSSQGDLDTQYF
TRBV12-3/TRBV12-4	TRBJ2-5	CASSRPGTKMQYF
TRBV7-8	TRBJ2-7	CASSLLSLAVSSYEQYF
TRBV5-1	TRBJ2-3	CASSLAGRDTDTQYF
TRBV12-3/TRBV12-4	TRBJ1-3	CASRYRISGNTIYF
TRBV29-1	TRBJ2-1	CSGPDSPYNEQFF
TRBV10-3	TRBJ2-1	CAISEGREQNEQFF
TRBV15	TRBJ2-3	CATSRGRTGGTDTQYF
TRBV4-1	TRBJ2-1	CASKGRENEQFF
TRBV18	TRBJ1-1	CASSRSRQEAFF
TRBV20-1	TRBJ1-5	CSSSRGGDQPQHF
TRBV7-6	TRBJ2-5	CASSPSGARETQYF
TRBV20-1	TRBJ2-5	CSRTSGRALETQYF
TRBV28	TRBJ2-7	CASTRWSSYEQYF
TRBV29-1	TRBJ1-6	CSATRGYNSPLHF
TRBV5-4	TRBJ2-2	CASRETANTGELFF
TRBV12-3/TRBV12-4	TRBJ2-1	CASSLSDGYNEQFF
TRBV20-1	TRBJ2-1	CSAIRSGGLLAGEAQFF
TRBV12-3/TRBV12-4	TRBJ1-4	CASRTGTGQGEKLFF
TRBV12-3/TRBV12-4	TRBJ2-3	CASSLRLAGLSTDTQYF
TRBV29-1	TRBJ1-1	CSVLKGEKAFF
TRBV7-8	TRBJ2-5	CASSLGLAGRETQYF
TRBV18	TRBJ2-2	CASSPLNTANTGELFF
TRBV5-1	TRBJ2-1	CASSLGAAYNEQFF
TRBV29-1	TRBJ1-4	CSVGTRLNEKLFF
TRBV6-5	TRBJ2-3	CASSYRQRLAGRADTQYF
TRBV5-1	TRBJ1-1	CASSLDRDGLNTEAFF
TRBV29-1	TRBJ2-3	CSVEVGLAHTYTSTDTQYF
TRBV28	TRBJ1-1	CASSSRGGAGTEAFF
TRBV24-1	TRBJ2-3	CATSVLVPTVGDTQYF
TRBV15	TRBJ2-1	CATSRSVGEQFF
TRBV19	TRBJ2-3	CASSGSTDTQYF
TRBV7-6	TRBJ1-2	CASSLARGPDGYTF
TRBV24-1	TRBJ2-5	CATAESYAQETQYF
TRBV6-1	TRBJ1-3	CASSFEGQSGNTIYF
TRBV20-1	TRBJ1-3	CSARDGRIPSGNTIYF
TRBV18	TRBJ1-1	CASSLLTGTEDTEAFF
TRBV12-3/TRBV12-4	TRBJ1-1	CASSNTGAHTEAFF
TRBV19	TRBJ2-7	CATSTGTSFGEQYF